These 8 T cell receptor beta chains originate from one sample sequenced in a study of siplizumab effects on memory and regulatory T cells. Measured with immunoSEQ multiplex PCR; TCRdb has only the in-frame clones, and not every one. Of some 100,000 clones detected, about 91% appear once; the ten largest clones hold about 2.6%. The sample comprised CD4+ T cells sorted from blood. The receptors come from a human donor in good health. Some clones in this sample may be carry-over from other donors' samples.

This clone was counted between two and nine times. The chain links TRBV5-1 to TRBJ2-7, with 7 bases aligning to TRBD2. Germline V gene sequence: CDR1 SGHRS, CDR2 YFSETQ. J was trimmed by 3 bases and V by 1 base; bases with no gene match: 7. The CDR3 totals 15 residues. This CDR3 is CASSLSGGSIYEQYF. The CDR3 DNA follows: TGCGCCAGCAGCTTGTCTGGCGGGAGTATCTACGAGCAGTACTTC.

This clone was detected only once. The genes are TRBV7-8 and TRBJ2-3; D is uncertain. CDR1 and CDR2 from the germline V gene are SGHVS and FQNEAQ. This CDR3 comprises 15 residues. With 1 base removed from V and 2 bases from J, the gap between germline ends came to 10 bases. The DNA for the CDR3 is TGTGCCAGCAGCTTAGGTCTTGGGGTCACAGATACGCAGTATTTT. Encoded protein: CASSLGLGVTDTQYF.

V usage is TRBV18 and J usage is TRBJ1-3; 7 positions match TRBD1. Germline values: CDR1 KGHSH, CDR2 LQKENI. V was pared by 6 bases and J by 4 bases, with 15 bases of the junction left unmatched. This CDR3 comprises 17 residues. CDR3 nucleotides: TGTGCCAGCTCGCAGACAGGGACCTTCGGACGCGGAAACACCATATATTTT. Its translation is CASSQTGTFGRGNTIYF.

The chain links TRBV29-1 to TRBJ2-5; no clear D. Per the germline V gene, CDR1 is SQVTM and CDR2 is ANQGSEA. The V gene lost 6 bases and the J gene lost 0 bases, with 11 bases spanning the gap. The length of the CDR3 is 13 residues. The DNA of the CDR3 is TGCAGCGTCGGACCCCGATACCAAGAGACCCAGTACTTC. Residues: CSVGPRYQETQYF.

The chain carries TRBV19 and TRBJ1-3, with 7 nucleotides matching TRBD1. Losses at the gene ends were 4 bases for V and 0 bases for J; bases not matched to a gene: 6. Germline V gene data show CDR1 as LNHDA and CDR2 as SQIVND (reference sequence). The CDR3 consists of 16 residues. Here the CDR3 reads CASSKGGSRSGNTIYF. The CDR3 DNA sequence: TGTGCCAGTAGTAAAGGGGGCTCCCGCTCTGGAAACACCATATATTTT.

The chain combines TRBV7-9 with TRBJ1-2; D is perhaps TRBD1 (6 bases). The length of the CDR3 is 12 residues. V lost 5 bases to trimming and J lost 8 bases, with 12 bases between them. Looked up from germline, CDR1 is SEHNR and CDR2 is FQNEAQ (reference sequence). The CDR3 is CASSETGGGYTF. The CDR3 bases are TGTGCCAGCAGCGAGACAGGAGGGGGCTACACCTTC.

V gene TRBV30 combines with J gene TRBJ1-2; unclear D gene. Germline CDR1 is GTSNPN and CDR2 is SVGIG (reference sequence). The length of the CDR3 is 15 residues. V was pared by 3 bases and J by 4 bases, with 18 bases between. The CDR3 reads CAWSDTPVGSYGYTF. CDR3 bases: TGTGCCTGGAGCGATACTCCCGTGGGGAGCTATGGCTACACCTTC.

The chain recombines TRBV7-2 with TRBJ1-1; no definite D call. The CDR3 loop spans 14 amino acids. The germline CDR1 and CDR2 sequences are SGHTA and FQGNSA. V lost 2 bases to trimming and J lost 0 bases, with 7 bases between them. The CDR3 is CASSLSTLNTEAFF. The CDR3 region has the DNA TGTGCCAGCAGCTTATCCACGTTGAACACTGAAGCTTTCTTT.